The 22 T cell receptor beta chains below all came from one sample that was sequenced in a study of PD-L1 blockade in urothelial cancer. This table comes from immunoSEQ multiplex PCR, and its TCRdb copy is limited to in-frame clones, with some not included. Among 40,000 to 55,000 clones listed, 86% were seen once. Regarding time point: peripheral blood 6 weeks after treatment start. Sequencing used PBMCs, obtained around atezolizumab (anti-PD-L1) treatment. The receptor source for this set is a man aged 60-69 years with urothelial cancer.

As concerns this clone: Without the conserved terminal phenylalanine or tryptophan, this CDR3 likely stems from a read error. Here the CDR3 reads CASSYRTGRGYTL. The CDR3 region has the DNA TGTGCCAGCAGTTATCGGACAGGGCGAGGCTACACCCTC. The chain has TRBV6-5 and TRBJ1-2; TRBD1 matches 8 bases. Trimming took 3 bases from V and 8 from J; bases not matched to a gene: 5. This CDR3 is 13 amino acids long. The germline CDR1 and CDR2 sequences are MNHEY and SVGAGI.

This clone was detected only a few times. The chain links TRBV6-6 to TRBJ1-5, with D unresolved. The CDR3 is made up of 15 amino acids. The germline V gene encodes CDR1 MNHNY and CDR2 SVGAGI (reference sequence). The V end lost 7 bases, the J end lost 0 bases, and 13 bases lay between the germline ends. The CDR3 DNA sequence: TGTGCCAGCAAACACCCGGGAGATAGCAATCAGCCCCAGCATTTT. Its protein is CASKHPGDSNQPQHF.

The rearrangement links TRBV18 to TRBJ2-1; 13 bases agree with TRBD2. Germline V gene sequence: CDR1 KGHSH, CDR2 LQKENI. The CDR3 spans 16 residues. Trimming took 6 bases from V and 6 from J; bases not matched to a gene: 8. The CDR3 loop is CASSLTGLAGANEQFF. CDR3 in DNA: TGTGCCAGCTCGCTGACCGGACTAGCGGGGGCCAATGAGCAGTTCTTC.

The chain employs TRBV4-1 and TRBJ1-2, with D unclear. V dropped 4 bases and J dropped 2 bases, with 11 bases sitting between them. CDR3 length: 14 residues. Germline V gene data show CDR1 as MGHRA and CDR2 as YSYEKL. CDR3 DNA sequence: TGCGCCAGCAGCCCTACAACTAGGAACTATGGCTACACCTTC. Amino acid sequence: CASSPTTRNYGYTF.

V gene TRBV14 combines with J gene TRBJ2-1; maybe TRBD1 (5 bases). Germline CDR1 SGHDN, CDR2 FVKESK. V lost 1 base and J 6 bases, leaving 13 bases between the germline ends. The CDR3 spans 15 residues. The CDR3 reads CASSQVVQGFNEQFF. For the CDR3, the DNA is TGTGCCAGCAGCCAAGTAGTTCAGGGTTTCAATGAGCAGTTCTTC.

The V and J genes are TRBV27 and TRBJ1-6; the match to TRBD1 covers 9 bases. Trimming took 4 bases from V and 6 from J; bases not matched to a gene: 4. Germline values: CDR1 MNHEY, CDR2 SMNVEV (reference sequence). CDR3 length: 15 residues. CDR3 amino acids: CASSSQGAVNSPLHF. The CDR3 region has the DNA TGTGCCAGCAGTTCACAGGGGGCAGTTAATTCACCCCTCCACTTT.

The gene calls are TRBV5-1 and TRBJ1-6, with D maybe TRBD1 (5 bases). The CDR3 is 19 amino acids. V was shortened by 0 bases and J by 1 base, with 17 bases between the two germline ends. From germline, CDR1 is SGHRS and CDR2 YFSETQ. In nucleotides, the CDR3 is TGCGCCAGCAGCTTGGCCTTCCAGCGGGGCGGGTCCTATAATTCACCCCTCCACTTT. As protein: CASSLAFQRGGSYNSPLHF.

The J gene is TRBJ2-2, the V gene TRBV2; the D is unclear. Germline values: CDR1 SNHLY, CDR2 FYNNEI. The CDR3 spans 14 residues. Trimming took 6 bases from V and 6 from J, leaving 14 bases between them. CDR3 loop: CASSATHSAGELFF. In DNA form, the CDR3 reads TGTGCCAGCAGCGCGACACACTCGGCCGGGGAGCTGTTTTTT.

This chain's CDR3 is CSVGDRGDIQYF. Written as DNA, the CDR3 is TGCAGCGTCGGAGACAGGGGGGACATTCAGTACTTC. The chain employs TRBV29-1 and TRBJ2-4; 9 bases map to TRBD1. CDR1 is SQVTM and CDR2 is ANQGSEA in the germline V gene. V was clipped by 6 bases and J by 8 bases; unmatched bases: 5. This CDR3 is 12 amino acids long.

This clone has a single count. The chain has TRBV5-4 and TRBJ2-2, with 13 bases identical to TRBD2. Germline-derived CDR1 and CDR2 are SGHNT and YYREEE (reference sequence). This CDR3 spans 16 amino acids. V was pared by 4 bases and J by 7 bases, with 7 bases of the junction left unmatched. The CDR3 sequence is CASSQLAGGPDGELFF. The CDR3 DNA is TGTGCCAGCAGCCAACTAGCGGGGGGGCCGGACGGGGAGCTGTTTTTT.

This chain uses TRBV7-9 with TRBJ1-2; D is perhaps TRBD1 (6 bases). The germline V gene has CDR1 SEHNR and CDR2 FQNEAQ (reference sequence). With 3 bases removed from V and 4 bases from J, the gap between germline ends came to 15 bases. The CDR3 is 15 amino acids. The CDR3 reads CASSLVGADVYGYTF. In DNA form, the CDR3 reads TGTGCCAGCAGCTTGGTGGGGGCCGACGTCTATGGCTACACCTTC.

The V gene is TRBV27, the J gene TRBJ2-7; 7 bases match TRBD1. This CDR3 has 15 residues. Germline V CDR1 and CDR2: MNHEY, SMNVEV (reference sequence). V dropped 6 bases and J dropped 4; count of bases not matched to a gene: 12. The CDR3 nucleotides are TGTGCCAGCAGCCCCTCGAGGACAGGAGGATACGAGCAGTACTTC. This translates into CASSPSRTGGYEQYF.

CDR3 in DNA: TGTGCCAGCAGCTTAGTAGCGGGGGGGGACACCGGGGAGCTGTTTTTT. It specifies CASSLVAGGDTGELFF. The chain joins TRBV7-2 to TRBJ2-2, with 11 bases that match TRBD2. The CDR3 loop spans 16 amino acids. With V trimmed by 1 base and J by 3 bases, 1 base remained unmatched. The germline V gene has CDR1 SGHTA and CDR2 FQGNSA.

This clone was counted once. V gene TRBV18 combines with J gene TRBJ2-7, with 10 bases fitting TRBD2. Germline V gives CDR1 KGHSH, CDR2 LQKENI. Germline trimming cut 3 bases from V and 6 bases from J; bases unmatched to any gene: 8. This CDR3 is built from 15 residues. The CDR3 DNA reads TGTGCCAGCTCACCGTCTAGCGGGGGTAGCGTCGAGCAGTACTTC. This codes for CASSPSSGGSVEQYF.

With respect to this clone: The junction and the germline gene differ at one end; a read error may be behind it. The V gene is TRBV10-3, the J gene TRBJ1-3, with TRBD1 identical over 7 bases. This CDR3 is built from 15 residues. CDR1 ENHRY and CDR2 SYGVKD come from the germline V gene. This CDR3 is CAISGSDRWDYTVYF. The CDR3 DNA sequence: TGTGCCATCAGTGGATCGGACAGGTGGGATTACACCGTATATTTT.

The table lists this clone with a few counts. The chain joins TRBV5-1 to TRBJ2-5, with 14 bases matching TRBD2. Looked up from germline, CDR1 is SGHRS and CDR2 is YFSETQ. The CDR3 runs to 16 residues. V gave up 4 bases and J gave up 5 bases; unmatched junction bases: 7. The CDR3 DNA reads TGCGCCAGCAGCAATGGACTAGCGGGGGGAAGGGAGACCCAGTACTTC. Translating it yields CASSNGLAGGRETQYF.

The chain carries TRBV25-1 and TRBJ2-1; tentatively, D is TRBD1 (5 bases). The CDR3 is 13 amino acids. Germline-derived CDR1 and CDR2 are MGHDK and SYGVNS. Trimming stripped 9 bases from V and 4 bases from J, with 13 bases between. The CDR3 DNA is TGTGCCAGTCAGGGCCTCGATTACAATGAGCAGTTCTTC. Protein: CASQGLDYNEQFF.

The chain combines TRBV19 with TRBJ1-5; possible D gene TRBD1, 6 bases. CDR3 size: 15 residues. Trimming left V 6 bases short and J 4 bases short, with 16 bases between. CDR1 and CDR2 from the germline V gene are LNHDA and SQIVND (reference sequence). CDR3 protein: CASRVHGQPNQPQHF. For the CDR3, the DNA is TGTGCCAGTAGAGTGCATGGACAGCCTAATCAGCCCCAGCATTTT.

Here the CDR3 DNA reads TGTGCCATCAGTGAGGTCGACAAGGGGCAAGAGACCCAGTACTTC. Amino acids: CAISEVDKGQETQYF. The rearrangement links TRBV10-3 to TRBJ2-5; tentatively, D is TRBD1 (5 bases). CDR1 is ENHRY and CDR2 is SYGVKD in the germline V gene. Deletions cut 2 bases from V and 2 bases from J, with 12 bases between. The CDR3 totals 15 residues.

This chain joins TRBV7-6 and TRBJ2-2, with D maybe TRBD1 (7 bases). With 1 base removed from V and 5 bases from J, the gap between germline ends came to 11 bases. CDR1 and CDR2 from the germline V gene are SGHVS and FNYEAQ. This CDR3 comprises 15 residues. CDR3 in DNA: TGTGCCAGCAGCTTAGAGGCAGGGGGGACCGGGGAGCTGTTTTTT. Translated: CASSLEAGGTGELFF.

In regard to this clone: The junction differs from germline at one of its ends, possibly a read error. The gene calls are TRBV7-7 and TRBJ2-3; no clear D gene. The CDR3 is made up of 15 amino acids. CDR1 and CDR2 (germline): SSHAT, FNYEAQ (reference sequence). Written as DNA, the CDR3 is TGTGCTAGCAGCCACCGCCCCAGCGGCACAGATACGCAGTATTTT. Translating it yields CASSHRPSGTDTQYF.

This sequence joins TRBV5-5 and TRBJ2-7, with 9 bases identical to TRBD1. CDR1 SGHKS and CDR2 YYEKEE come from the germline V gene (reference sequence). The CDR3 runs to 15 residues. Unmatched junction bases numbered 4, after V lost 0 bases and J lost 3 bases. The CDR3 protein is CASSLGGTGLYEQYF. CDR3 DNA sequence: TGTGCCAGCAGCTTGGGGGGGACAGGGCTCTACGAGCAGTACTTC.